This T cell receptor beta chain was documented in a study of vaccination and CD4 T cells after COVID-19. The germline CDR1 and CDR2 sequences are MNHEY and SVGEGT. V was pared by 4 bases and J by 4 bases, with 7 bases between. The CDR3 has 12 amino acids. Noted treatment: roughly 11-day PBMC culture with coronavirus spike peptide pools or control peptides (ViraFEST assay). As concerns this clonotype: Its antigen is unknown.

Researchers used the Oncomine TCR Beta short-read assay to sequence DNA from cultured CD4+ T cells. TCRdb analysed the PCR reads with MiXCR anew, one entry per CDR3 protein. The table has about 19,000 distinct CDR3 sequences, about 43% seen once. This TCR derives from a human donor who had recovered from COVID-19. The sample consisted of CD4+ T cells from blood, cultured in vitro, taken after SARS-CoV-2 vaccination. The V call is TRBV6-2 or TRBV6-3, the J call TRBJ1-1; D is undetermined. CDR3 amino acids: CASSSVGTEAFF. CDR3 bases: TGTGCCAGCAGTTCCGTTGGCACTGAAGCTTTCTTT.